Sequencing of this T cell receptor (beta chain) was carried out in a study of a mutant IDH1 vaccine in newly diagnosed glioma (dated by TCRdb to about 2021). A note on the overall study: Patients were given eight vaccinations, in weeks 1, 3, 5, 7, 11, 15, 19 and 23, which matched visits V03 through V10. Peripheral blood samples were drawn at six visits, namely V03 (baseline), V05, V07, V10, V12 and V13. Longitudinal TCRB deep sequencing was performed for 20 to 25 treated patients wherever samples were available for exploratory analyses. Prior to enrollment, patients had been given standard therapy consisting of radiotherapy alone, temozolomide alone, or radiochemotherapy with temozolomide, with the combination given to most patients. Vaccination began 4-6 weeks after radiotherapy alone, or alongside temozolomide cycles in the chemotherapy-containing groups. Of the approximately 34 patients who were treated, about 60% were male and approximately 38% were female, and the mean age was about 40 years. Results and caveats for the whole study, not just this receptor: Pseudoprogression appeared unrelated to alterations in the top peripheral T cell clonotypes detected by TCRB sequencing. Selection of PBMC samples for TCRB deep sequencing was based on availability. Immune responses induced by the vaccine were seen in 90% to 95% of patients across multiple MHC alleles. The authors noted that analyses of patient blood samples could not be reproduced because of sample limitations.

The library was obtained by the immunoSEQ multiplex PCR assay. Rearranged TCR beta chain sequences were amplified using the hsTCRB Kit according to the manufacturer's protocol. An Illumina MiSeq was used to sequence the TCRB libraries. Turning to the authors' computational methods: The proprietary platform of the kit vendor was used for demultiplexing, trimming and gene mapping. Sourced from immuneACCESS, this table was stored by TCRdb with only in-frame sequences that have V and J called. A share of the clones is absent; for the studies checked, an unresolved V gene accounts for under half, and the remainder has no known explanation. The D gene and trimming were derived from the DNA, and the V and J assignments and clone size from that table. Present in this sample are 25,000 to 30,000 clones, roughly 80% of which were seen just once. The top ten clones comprise around a sixth of the sample. Reading the label with the study, this specimen's time point is: week 23, last vaccination. Each vaccine dose, consisting of 300 ug of a 20-mer mutant IDH1 peptide in Montanide, was administered subcutaneously with topical imiquimod. All donors had newly diagnosed IDH1-mutant astrocytomas of WHO grade 3 or 4 that showed loss of nuclear ATRX. The samples were drawn from NOA16, a multicentre, single-arm, open-label phase I trial in Germany that tested a mutant IDH1 peptide vaccine in humans for the first time. Genomic DNA for TCRB sequencing was isolated from EDTA blood with the DNeasy Blood and Tissue Kit.

In the case of this clone: This receptor's antigen is unknown. Base-call qualities are not available, and no considerably larger clone is one nucleotide away.

The CDR3 holds 14 amino acids from the cysteine to the phenylalanine. The sequence is cut down to CDR3 DNA, 42 bases in frame from base 1. The germline V gene provides CDR1 SGHRS and CDR2 YFSETQ. Cut back by 1 base and 6 bases, the V and J ends lie 11 bases apart. The material sequenced was PBMCs, taken from a glioma patient whose treatment included an IDH1 peptide vaccine. The receptor was isolated from a woman in her 30s with glioma. The V and J segments used are TRBV5-1 and TRBJ1-5; matching of 6 bases hints at TRBD1 as the D gene. CDR3 sequence: CASSLSGAGQPQHF. The DNA reads as follows: TGCGCCAGCAGCTTGTCAGGGGCAGGTCAGCCCCAGCATTTT.